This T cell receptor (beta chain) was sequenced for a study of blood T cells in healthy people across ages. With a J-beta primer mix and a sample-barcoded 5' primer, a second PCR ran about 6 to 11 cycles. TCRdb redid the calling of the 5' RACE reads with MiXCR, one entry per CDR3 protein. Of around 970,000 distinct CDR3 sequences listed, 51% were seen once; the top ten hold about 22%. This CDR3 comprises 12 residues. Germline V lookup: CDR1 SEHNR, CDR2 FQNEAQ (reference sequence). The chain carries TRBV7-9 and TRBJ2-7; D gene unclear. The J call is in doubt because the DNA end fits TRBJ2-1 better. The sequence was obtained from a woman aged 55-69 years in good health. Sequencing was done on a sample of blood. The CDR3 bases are TGTGCCAGCACCCTGAGTCGGGTCAAGCAGTTCTTC. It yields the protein CASTLSRVKQFF.